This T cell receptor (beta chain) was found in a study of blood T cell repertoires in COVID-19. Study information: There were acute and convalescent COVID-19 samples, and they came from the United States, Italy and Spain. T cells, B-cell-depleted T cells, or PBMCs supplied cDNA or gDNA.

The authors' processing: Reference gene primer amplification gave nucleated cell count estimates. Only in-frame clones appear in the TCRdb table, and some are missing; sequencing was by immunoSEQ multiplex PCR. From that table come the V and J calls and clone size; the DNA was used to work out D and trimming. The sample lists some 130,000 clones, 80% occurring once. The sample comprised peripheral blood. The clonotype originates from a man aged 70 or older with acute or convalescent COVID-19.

The CDR3 DNA reads as TGCGCCAGCAGCTTTGGACAGGGGTCGAGTGGAGCTTTCTTT. Residues: CASSFGQGSSGAFF. The gene calls are TRBV5-1 and TRBJ1-1; TRBD1 matches at 9 bases. V lost 2 bases to trimming and J lost 10 bases; unmatched junction nucleotides: 9. CDR3 length: 14 residues. Looked up from germline, CDR1 is SGHRS and CDR2 is YFSETQ.